These 8 T cell receptor beta chains originate from one sample sequenced in a study of blood T cells in healthy people across ages. Together with a sample-barcoded 5' primer, a J-beta primer mix was included in a second PCR lasting about 6 to 12 cycles. From the 5' RACE reads, TCRdb called clonotypes with MiXCR, one entry per CDR3 protein. Counted here are approximately 780,000 distinct CDR3 sequences, roughly 26% occurring once; the ten biggest clones make up about 3%. A further study also used this sample, focusing on T cells of mothers and their children.

The sequencing input was blood. The receptors shown here come from a boy aged 5 to 17 in good health.

In this sample, this clonotype turned up a few times. The rearrangement joins TRBV5-1 to TRBJ2-5; the match to TRBD2 covers 7 bases. The CDR3 consists of 15 residues. CDR1 is SGHRS, CDR2 YFSETQ, per germline. V shed 1 base, J shed 1 base, and the junction held 4 bases outside the gene matches. The CDR3 nucleotides read TGCGCCAGCAGCTTGTTACTAGCGACCCAAGAGACCCAGTACTTC. This translates into CASSLLLATQETQYF.

The gene calls are TRBV10-3 and TRBJ2-5; a possible D gene is TRBD1 (6 bases). The J call is doubtful: the DNA matches TRBJ2-7 better. This CDR3 contains 12 residues. Germline assignment: CDR1 ENHRY and CDR2 SYGVKD. CDR3 nucleotides: TGTGCCATCAGGGATCAGGGGTCCGAGCAGTACTTC. Protein: CAIRDQGSEQYF.

The chain has TRBV20-1 and TRBJ2-1; 15 bases are shared with TRBD2. Per the germline V gene, CDR1 is DFQATT and CDR2 is SNEGSKA (reference sequence). The CDR3 is 17 amino acids. Trimming at V came to 4 bases and at J to 2 bases, leaving 6 bases not matched to a gene. CDR3 nucleotide sequence: TGCAGTGCTAAAGGACTAGCGGGGGGGTTGACCTACAATGAGCAGTTCTTC. Its protein is CSAKGLAGGLTYNEQFF.

The rearrangement uses TRBV29-1 and TRBJ1-1; no definite D call. Trimming shortened V by 4 bases and J by 0 bases, and 6 bases separated the two germline ends. This CDR3 has 12 residues. CDR1 is SQVTM, CDR2 ANQGSEA, per germline. The CDR3 here is CSVARLNTEAFF. For the CDR3, the DNA is TGCAGCGTTGCCAGGCTGAACACTGAAGCTTTCTTT.

The CDR3 loop reads CASSPGGLEQFF. For the CDR3, the DNA is TGTGCCAGCAGCCCCGGGGGACTGGAGCAGTTCTTC. This chain uses TRBV12-3 or TRBV12-4 with TRBJ2-1; tentatively, D is TRBD2 (6 bases). CDR3 length equals 12 residues. The V end lost 6 bases, the J end lost 10 bases, and 13 bases lay between the germline ends.

This clonotype occurred many times. The chain joins TRBV5-1 to TRBJ1-1, with D maybe TRBD1 (6 bases). The CDR3 covers 15 residues. Per the germline V gene, CDR1 is SGHRS and CDR2 is YFSETQ. Trimming removed 1 base from V and 5 bases from J, with 15 bases in between. The CDR3 reads CASSLMGARNTEAFF. The CDR3 nucleotides read TGCGCCAGCAGCTTGATGGGGGCTCGGAATACTGAAGCTTTCTTT.

CDR3 sequence (DNA): TGCGCCAGCAGCCAAGCAGCAGGGTTACGCAGGGATTCACCCCTCCACTTT. Its translation: CASSQAAGLRRDSPLHF. The chain carries TRBV4-1 and TRBJ1-6; tentative D call: TRBD1 (5 bases). The CDR3 extends over 17 amino acids. V shed 1 base and J shed 8 bases, with 18 bases lying between them. Germline V gene sequence: CDR1 MGHRA, CDR2 YSYEKL.

The chain couples TRBV20-1 to TRBJ2-3; D is uncertain. The CDR3 length is 14 residues. Trimming shortened V by 4 bases and J by 6 bases, and 17 bases separated the two germline ends. Germline CDR1 DFQATT, CDR2 SNEGSKA (reference sequence). Here the CDR3 reads CSANNAPLLDTQYF. CDR3 DNA: TGCAGTGCTAACAACGCCCCCCTGTTGGATACGCAGTATTTT.